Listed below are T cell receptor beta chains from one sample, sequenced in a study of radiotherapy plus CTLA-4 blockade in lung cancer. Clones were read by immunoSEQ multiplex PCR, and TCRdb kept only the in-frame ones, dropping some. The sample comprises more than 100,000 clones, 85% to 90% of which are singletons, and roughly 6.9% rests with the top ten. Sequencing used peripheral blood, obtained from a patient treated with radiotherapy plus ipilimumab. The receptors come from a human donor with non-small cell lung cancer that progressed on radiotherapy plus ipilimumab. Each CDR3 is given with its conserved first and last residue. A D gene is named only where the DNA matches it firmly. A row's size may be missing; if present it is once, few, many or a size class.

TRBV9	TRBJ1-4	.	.	TGTGCCAGCAGCGCAGGACCGGTAGCGGGCGAAAAACTGTTTTTT	CASSAGPVAGEKLFF
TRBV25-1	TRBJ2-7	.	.	TGTGCCAGCTCCAAAAGCTCCTACGAGCAGTACTTC	CASSKSSYEQYF
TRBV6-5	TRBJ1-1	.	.	TGTGCCAGCAGTTACCCCGGATTCACTGAAGCTTTCTTT	CASSYPGFTEAFF
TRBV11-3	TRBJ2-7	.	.	TGTGCCAGCAGCTTAGTTGCGGATAACTACGAGCAGTACTTC	CASSLVADNYEQYF
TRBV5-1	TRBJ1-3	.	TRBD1	TGCGCCAGCAGCACCGCCGGGACAGGGGGATCAATCTCTGGAAACACCATATATTTT	CASSTAGTGGSISGNTIYF
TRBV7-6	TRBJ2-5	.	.	TGTGCCAGCATACCAACGGGACACGAGGCGGAGACCCAGTACTTC	CASIPTGHEAETQYF
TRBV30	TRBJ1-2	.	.	TGTGCCGGTAGACAGGATGAGGATGGCTACACCTTC	CAGRQDEDGYTF
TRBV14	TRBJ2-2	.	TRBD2	TGTGCCAGCAGCTCTTTGGGCGGGAGTGTAGCCGGGGAGCTGTTTTTT	CASSSLGGSVAGELFF
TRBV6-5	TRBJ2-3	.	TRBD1	TGTGCCAGCAGCATAGGGGGCCTGGGCACAGATACGCAGTATTTT	CASSIGGLGTDTQYF
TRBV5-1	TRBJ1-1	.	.	TGCGCCAGCAGCTTAACGGTCTTGCGCACTGAAGCTTTCTTT	CASSLTVLRTEAFF
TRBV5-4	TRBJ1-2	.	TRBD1	TGTGCCAGCAGCTTTTTACAGGGGGCGCTGAACTATGGCTACACCTTC	CASSFLQGALNYGYTF
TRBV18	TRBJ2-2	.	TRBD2	TGTGCCAGCTCCCGGTACGGGGGGACGAACACCGGGGAGCTGTTTTTT	CASSRYGGTNTGELFF
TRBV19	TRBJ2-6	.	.	TGTGCCAGTAGTATCGGCATGTCTGGGGCCAACGTCCTGACTTTC	CASSIGMSGANVLTF
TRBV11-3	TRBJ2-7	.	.	TGTGCCAGCAGCCCGCAGGTAATCTCCTACGAGCAGTACTTC	CASSPQVISYEQYF
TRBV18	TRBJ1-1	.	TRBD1	TGTGCCAGCGGGTACCGTCCTCCCCGTTGGGGAGACAGGGGACCAAGGGCTGAAGCTTTCTTT	CASGYRPPRWGDRGPRAEAFF
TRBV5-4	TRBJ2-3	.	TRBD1	TGTGCCAGCAGCTTGGAACCGGGACAGGGTATCACAGATACGCAGTATTTT	CASSLEPGQGITDTQYF
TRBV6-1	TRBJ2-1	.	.	TGTGCCAGCAGTGAATTCGGTCCCTACGAGGTTGGTGAGCAGTTCTTC	CASSEFGPYEVGEQFF
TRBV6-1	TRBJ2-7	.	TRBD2	TGTGCCAGCAGTGAGTCTAGCGGGAGGGGGTCGCGCGAGCAGTACTTC	CASSESSGRGSREQYF
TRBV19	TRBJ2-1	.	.	TGTGCCAGTAAGAGTGGGGGCGCGGGCAATGAGCAGTTCTTC	CASKSGGAGNEQFF
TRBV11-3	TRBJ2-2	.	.	TGTGCCAGCAGCCACCTACTTGGCACCGGGGAGCTGTTTTTT	CASSHLLGTGELFF
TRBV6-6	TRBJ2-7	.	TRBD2	TGTGCCAGCAGCTCCGGCGAGATAGCGGGGACGTACGAGCAGTACTTC	CASSSGEIAGTYEQYF
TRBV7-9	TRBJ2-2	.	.	TGTGCCAGCAGCTTATCAGGGACCGGGGAGCTGTTTTTT	CASSLSGTGELFF
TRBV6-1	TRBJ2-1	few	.	TGTGCCAGCAGTGAAGGGTTGTTAGCAATTGGCGATGAGCAGTTCTTC	CASSEGLLAIGDEQFF
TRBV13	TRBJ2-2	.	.	TGTGCCAGCAGCTTTTCTGGGGAGCTGTTTTTT	CASSFSGELFF
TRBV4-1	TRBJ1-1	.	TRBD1	TGCGCCAGCAGCCAAGCCGGGACAGGGGGCGCGGCGGATGAAGCTTTCTTT	CASSQAGTGGAADEAFF
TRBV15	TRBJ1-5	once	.	TGTGCCACCAGCGACAGACGAGCTCAGCCCCAGCATTTT	CATSDRRAQPQHF